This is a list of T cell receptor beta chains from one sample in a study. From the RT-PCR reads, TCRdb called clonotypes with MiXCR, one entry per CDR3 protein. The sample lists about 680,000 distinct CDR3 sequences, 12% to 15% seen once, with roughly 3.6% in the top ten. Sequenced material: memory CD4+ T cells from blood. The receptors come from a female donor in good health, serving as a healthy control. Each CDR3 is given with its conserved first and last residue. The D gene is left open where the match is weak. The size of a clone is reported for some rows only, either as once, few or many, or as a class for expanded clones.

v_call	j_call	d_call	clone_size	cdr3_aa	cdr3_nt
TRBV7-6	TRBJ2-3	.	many	CASSFLATWSTDTQYF	TGTGCCAGCAGCTTTCTAGCCACCTGGAGCACAGATACGCAGTATTTT
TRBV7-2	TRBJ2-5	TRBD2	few	CASSLGGSGGLETQYF	TGTGCCAGCAGTCTAGGTGGTAGCGGGGGTTTAGAGACCCAGTACTTC
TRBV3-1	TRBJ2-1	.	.	CASSQSASSYNEQFF	TGTGCCAGCAGCCAATCGGCCAGCTCCTACAATGAGCAGTTCTTC
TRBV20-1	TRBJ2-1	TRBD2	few	CSVPSGLANNEQFF	TGCAGTGTCCCCTCGGGACTAGCCAACAATGAGCAGTTCTTC
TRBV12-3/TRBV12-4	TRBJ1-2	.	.	CASSYQINYGYTF	TGTGCCAGCAGCTATCAGATCAACTATGGCTACACCTTC
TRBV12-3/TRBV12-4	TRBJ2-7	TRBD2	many	CASRAAGGGGEQYF	TGTGCCAGCAGGGCAGCGGGAGGGGGCGGAGAGCAGTACTTC
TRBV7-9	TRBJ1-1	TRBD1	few	CASSLRTGGTAFF	TGTGCCAGCAGCCTCAGGACAGGGGGCACGGCTTTCTTT
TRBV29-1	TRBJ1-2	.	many	CSVVVGWGNGYTF	TGCAGCGTTGTTGTGGGGTGGGGGAATGGCTACACCTTC
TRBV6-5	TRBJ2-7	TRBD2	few	CASSYPTSGIYEQYF	TGTGCCAGCAGTTACCCGACTAGCGGGATCTACGAGCAGTACTTC
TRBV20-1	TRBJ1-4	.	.	CSARGLTAGDEKQFF	TGCAGTGCTAGAGGATTAACGGCCGGGGATGAAAAACAGTTTTTT
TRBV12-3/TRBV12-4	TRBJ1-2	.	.	CASSLDGTTGLYGYTF	TGTGCCAGCAGTTTAGATGGGACGACAGGCCTCTATGGCTACACCTTC
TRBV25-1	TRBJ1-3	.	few	CASEESSGNTIYF	TGTGCCAGCGAGGAAAGCTCTGGAAACACCATATATTTT
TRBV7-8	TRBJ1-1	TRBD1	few	CASSLGDRGRWDTEAFF	TGTGCCAGCAGCTTAGGGGACAGGGGGCGTTGGGACACTGAAGCTTTCTTT
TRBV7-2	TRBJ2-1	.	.	CASSLSGGTDEQFF	TGTGCCAGCAGCTTAAGTGGAGGGACTGATGAGCAGTTCTTC
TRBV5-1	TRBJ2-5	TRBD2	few	CASSEVSGKTQYF	TGCGCCAGCAGCGAGGTGAGCGGGAAGACCCAGTACTTC
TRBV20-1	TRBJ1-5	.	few	CSAWTFNSNQPQHF	TGCAGTGCGTGGACATTTAATAGCAATCAGCCCCAGCATTTT
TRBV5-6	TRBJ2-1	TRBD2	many	CASSWRRGLAGAGNEQFF	TGTGCCAGCAGCTGGCGTAGGGGACTAGCGGGAGCCGGTAATGAGCAGTTCTTC
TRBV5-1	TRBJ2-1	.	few	CASSLNGHYNEQFF	TGCGCCAGCAGCTTGAATGGCCACTACAATGAGCAGTTCTTC
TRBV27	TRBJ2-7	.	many	CASKPRRDPGYEQYF	TGTGCCAGCAAACCGCGGCGGGACCCAGGCTACGAGCAGTACTTC
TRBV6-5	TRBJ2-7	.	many	CASSPRTETFYEQYF	TGTGCCAGCAGCCCAAGGACAGAGACATTTTACGAGCAGTACTTC
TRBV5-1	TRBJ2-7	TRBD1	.	CASSPPGQPYEQYF	TGCGCCAGCAGCCCCCCGGGACAGCCCTACGAGCAGTACTTC
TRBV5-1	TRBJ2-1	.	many	CASSLATTPFF	TGCGCCAGCAGCTTGGCGACAACCCCGTTCTTC
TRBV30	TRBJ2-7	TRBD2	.	CAWRRLAAPYEQYF	TGTGCCTGGAGACGACTAGCGGCCCCCTACGAGCAGTACTTC
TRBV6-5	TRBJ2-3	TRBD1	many	CASLKTGGDTQYF	TGTGCCAGCTTAAAGACAGGGGGAGATACGCAGTATTTT
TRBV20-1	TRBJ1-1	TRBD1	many	CSARNQGAYTEAFF	TGCAGTGCTAGAAACCAGGGGGCATACACTGAAGCTTTCTTT
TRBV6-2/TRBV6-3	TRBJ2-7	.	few	CASVSGVAREQYF	TGTGCCAGCGTCTCGGGAGTTGCCCGGGAGCAGTACTTC
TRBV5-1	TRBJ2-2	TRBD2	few	CASTSLVVAGDTGELFF	TGCGCCAGCACTTCCTTGGTGGTAGCGGGAGACACCGGGGAGCTGTTTTTT
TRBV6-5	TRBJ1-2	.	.	CASSYFGGSYGYTF	TGTGCCAGCAGTTACTTTGGGGGTTCCTATGGCTACACCTTC
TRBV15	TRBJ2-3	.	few	CATSRDLGGTDTQYF	TGTGCCACCAGCAGAGACTTGGGGGGCACAGATACGCAGTATTTT
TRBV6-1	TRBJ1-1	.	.	CASGFAVPTASRAFF	TGTGCCAGCGGATTTGCTGTTCCAACGGCGTCTCGGGCTTTCTTT
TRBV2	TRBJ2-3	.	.	CASGTFGSTDTQYF	TGTGCCAGCGGGACTTTCGGCAGCACAGATACGCAGTATTTT
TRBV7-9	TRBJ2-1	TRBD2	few	CASSFLVGTSFNEQFF	TGTGCCAGCAGCTTCCTGGTTGGGACTAGCTTCAATGAGCAGTTCTTC
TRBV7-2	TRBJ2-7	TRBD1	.	CASSSRPDRFDEQYF	TGTGCCAGCAGCTCCAGACCGGACAGGTTCGACGAGCAGTACTTC
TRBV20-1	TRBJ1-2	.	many	CSAKREYLANYGYTF	TGCAGTGCTAAGCGGGAGTACTTAGCTAACTATGGCTACACCTTC
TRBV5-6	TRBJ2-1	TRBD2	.	CASSPDASGRDNEQFF	TGTGCCAGCAGCCCCGACGCTAGCGGGAGGGACAATGAGCAGTTCTTC
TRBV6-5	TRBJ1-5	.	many	CASEQPQHF	TGTGCCTCAGAGCAGCCCCAGCATTTT
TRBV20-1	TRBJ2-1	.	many	CSAGPYNEQFF	TGCAGTGCGGGGCCGTACAATGAGCAGTTCTTC
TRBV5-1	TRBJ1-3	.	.	CASSLGEIDGSGNTIYF	TGCGCCAGCAGCTTGGGGGAGATCGATGGCTCTGGAAACACCATATATTTT
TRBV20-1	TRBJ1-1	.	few	CSARVGGGGTEAFF	TGCAGTGCTAGAGTTGGAGGGGGGGGGACTGAAGCTTTCTTT
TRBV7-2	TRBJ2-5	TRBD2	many	CASSSHLTSGGYF	TGTGCCAGCAGCTCTCACCTGACTAGCGGGGGTTACTTC
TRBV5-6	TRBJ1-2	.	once	CASGAHQVYYGYTF	TGTGCCAGCGGGGCCCATCAGGTGTACTATGGCTACACCTTC
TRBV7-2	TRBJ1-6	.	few	CASSLATGQISPLHF	TGTGCCAGCAGCTTAGCTACCGGACAGATTTCACCCCTCCACTTT
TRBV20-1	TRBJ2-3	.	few	CSALLRSTDTQYF	TGCAGTGCCCTCCTCCGGAGCACAGATACGCAGTATTTT
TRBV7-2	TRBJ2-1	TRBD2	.	CASSTGLAAIYNEQFF	TGTGCCAGCAGCACGGGACTAGCGGCGATCTACAATGAGCAGTTCTTC
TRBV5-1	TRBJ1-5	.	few	CASNFVGNQPQHF	TGCGCCAGCAATTTTGTCGGCAATCAGCCCCAGCATTTT
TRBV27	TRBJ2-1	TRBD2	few	CASNFLGLAGSSYNEQFF	TGTGCCAGCAATTTCTTGGGACTAGCGGGGAGCTCCTACAATGAGCAGTTCTTC
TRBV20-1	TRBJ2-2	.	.	CSARAAATGELFF	TGCAGTGCTAGAGCGGCAGCCACCGGGGAGCTGTTTTTT
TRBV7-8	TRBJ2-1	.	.	CASSLPPELIEQFF	TGTGCCAGCAGCTTACCCCCGGAGTTGATTGAGCAGTTCTTC
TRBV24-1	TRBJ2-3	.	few	CATSWSALNSDTQYF	TGTGCCACCAGTTGGTCAGCCCTAAATTCAGATACGCAGTATTTT